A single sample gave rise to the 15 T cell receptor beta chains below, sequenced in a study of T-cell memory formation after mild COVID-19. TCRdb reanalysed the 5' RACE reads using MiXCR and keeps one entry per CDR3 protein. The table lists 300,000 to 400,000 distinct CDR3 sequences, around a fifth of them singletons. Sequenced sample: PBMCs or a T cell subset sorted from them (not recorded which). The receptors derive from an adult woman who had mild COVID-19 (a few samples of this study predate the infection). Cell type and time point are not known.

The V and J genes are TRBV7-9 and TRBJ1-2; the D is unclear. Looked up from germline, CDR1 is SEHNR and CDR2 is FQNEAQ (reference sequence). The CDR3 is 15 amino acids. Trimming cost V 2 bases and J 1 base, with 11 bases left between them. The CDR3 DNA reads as TGTGCCAGCAGCTTAACGTCCGTAATTAACTATGGCTACACCTTC. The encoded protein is CASSLTSVINYGYTF.

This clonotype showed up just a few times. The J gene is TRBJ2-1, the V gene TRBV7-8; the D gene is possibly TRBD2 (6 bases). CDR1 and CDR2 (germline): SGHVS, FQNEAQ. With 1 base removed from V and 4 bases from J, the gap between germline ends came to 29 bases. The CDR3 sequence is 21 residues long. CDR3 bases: TGTGCCAGCAGCTTAGTTGTGTCGGGGCTAGCGTACCGCATGACTTACAATGAGCAGTTCTTC. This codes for CASSLVVSGLAYRMTYNEQFF.

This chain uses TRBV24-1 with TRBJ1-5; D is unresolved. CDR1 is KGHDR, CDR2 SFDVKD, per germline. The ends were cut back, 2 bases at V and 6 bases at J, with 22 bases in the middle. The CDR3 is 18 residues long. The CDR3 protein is CATSDSNDWRGRGQPQHF. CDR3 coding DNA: TGTGCCACCAGTGATTCCAACGACTGGAGAGGACGAGGTCAGCCCCAGCATTTT.

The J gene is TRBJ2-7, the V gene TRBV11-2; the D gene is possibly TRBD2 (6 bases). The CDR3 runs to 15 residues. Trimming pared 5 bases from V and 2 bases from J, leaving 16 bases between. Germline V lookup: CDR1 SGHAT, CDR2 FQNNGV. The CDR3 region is CASSPGRDSAYEQYF. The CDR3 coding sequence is TGTGCCAGCAGCCCCGGCAGGGACTCCGCCTACGAGCAGTACTTC.

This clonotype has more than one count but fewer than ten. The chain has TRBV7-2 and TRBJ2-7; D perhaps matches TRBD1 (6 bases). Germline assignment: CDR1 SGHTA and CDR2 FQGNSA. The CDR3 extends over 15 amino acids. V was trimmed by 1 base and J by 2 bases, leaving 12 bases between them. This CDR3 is CASSLDPGVTYEQYF. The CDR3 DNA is TGTGCCAGCAGCTTAGACCCAGGGGTAACCTACGAGCAGTACTTC.

CDR3 nucleotides: TGTGCCAGCAGTTACGGGTGGGGTATCGGCGTCTTGGGCTACACCTTC. Translating gives CASSYGWGIGVLGYTF. The genes are TRBV6-5 and TRBJ1-2; D is unresolved. Germline loops: CDR1 MNHEY, CDR2 SVGAGI. V lost 2 bases and J lost 8, with 21 bases in between. The CDR3 extends over 16 amino acids.

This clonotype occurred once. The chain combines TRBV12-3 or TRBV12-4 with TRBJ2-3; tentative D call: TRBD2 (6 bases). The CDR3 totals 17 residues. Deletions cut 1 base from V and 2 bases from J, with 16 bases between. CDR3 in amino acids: CASSLVGTSYNTDTQYF. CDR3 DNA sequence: TGTGCCAGCAGTTTAGTAGGAACTAGCTATAACACAGATACGCAGTATTTT.

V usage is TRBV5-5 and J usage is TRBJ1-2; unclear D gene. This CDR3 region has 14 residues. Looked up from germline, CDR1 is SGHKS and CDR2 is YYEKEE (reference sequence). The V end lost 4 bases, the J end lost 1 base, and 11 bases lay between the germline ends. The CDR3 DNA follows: TGTGCCAGCAGCATCGACAACATTAACTATGGCTACACCTTC. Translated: CASSIDNINYGYTF. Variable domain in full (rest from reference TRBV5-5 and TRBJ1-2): DAGVTQSPTHLIKTRGQQVTLRCSPISGHKSVSWYQQVLGQGPQFIFQYYEKEERGRGNFPDRFSARQFPNYSSELNVNALLLGDSALYLCASSIDNINYGYTFGSGTRLTVV.

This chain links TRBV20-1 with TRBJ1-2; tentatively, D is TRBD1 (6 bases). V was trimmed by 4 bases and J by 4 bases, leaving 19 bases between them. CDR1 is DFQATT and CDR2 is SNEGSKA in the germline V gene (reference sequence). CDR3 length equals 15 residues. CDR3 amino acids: CSATSLWEGVYGYTF. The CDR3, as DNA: TGCAGTGCTACCTCCCTATGGGAGGGGGTCTATGGCTACACCTTC.

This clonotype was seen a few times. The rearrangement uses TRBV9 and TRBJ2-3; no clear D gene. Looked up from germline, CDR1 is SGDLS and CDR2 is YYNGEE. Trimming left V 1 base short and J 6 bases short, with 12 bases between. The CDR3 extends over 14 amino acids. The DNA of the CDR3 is TGTGCCAGCAGCGTAAATCCCGGAGCTGATACGCAGTATTTT. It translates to CASSVNPGADTQYF.

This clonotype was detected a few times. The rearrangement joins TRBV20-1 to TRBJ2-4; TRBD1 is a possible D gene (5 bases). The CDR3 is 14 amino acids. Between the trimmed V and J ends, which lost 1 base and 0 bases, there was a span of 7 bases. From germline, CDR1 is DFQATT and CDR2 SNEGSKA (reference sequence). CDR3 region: CSARVGVAKNIQYF. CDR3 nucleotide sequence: TGCAGTGCTAGAGTAGGGGTAGCCAAAAACATTCAGTACTTC.

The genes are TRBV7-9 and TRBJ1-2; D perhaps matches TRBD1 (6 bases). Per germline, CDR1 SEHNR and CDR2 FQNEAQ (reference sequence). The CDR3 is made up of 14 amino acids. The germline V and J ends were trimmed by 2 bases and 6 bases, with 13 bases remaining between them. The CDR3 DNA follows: TGTGCCAGCAGCTTACGACAGGCATGGGATGGCTACACCTTC. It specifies CASSLRQAWDGYTF.

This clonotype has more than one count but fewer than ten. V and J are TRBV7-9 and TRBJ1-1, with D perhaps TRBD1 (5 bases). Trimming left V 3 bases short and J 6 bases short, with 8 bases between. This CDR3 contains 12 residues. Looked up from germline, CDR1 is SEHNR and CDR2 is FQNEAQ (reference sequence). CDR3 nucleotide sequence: TGTGCCAGCAGCTTCCAGGGCGCTGAAGCTTTCTTT. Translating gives CASSFQGAEAFF.

Here the CDR3 DNA reads TGTGCCAGCAGTGAAGACAAGAACTATGGCTACACCTTC. It specifies CASSEDKNYGYTF. The chain links TRBV2 to TRBJ1-2; no reliable D call. The CDR3 runs to 13 residues. Trimming took off 1 base at V and 2 bases at J, with 5 bases between the two ends. CDR1 is SNHLY, CDR2 FYNNEI, per germline.

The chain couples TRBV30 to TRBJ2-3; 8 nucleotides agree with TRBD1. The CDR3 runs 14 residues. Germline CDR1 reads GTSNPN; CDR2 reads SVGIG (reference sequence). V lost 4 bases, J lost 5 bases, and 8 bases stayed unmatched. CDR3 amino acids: CAWTFGQGEDTQYF. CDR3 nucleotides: TGTGCCTGGACTTTCGGACAGGGAGAAGATACGCAGTATTTT. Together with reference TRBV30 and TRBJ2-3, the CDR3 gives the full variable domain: SQTIHQWPATLVQPVGSPLSLECTVEGTSNPNLYWYRQAAGRGLQLLFYSVGIGQISSEVPQNLSASRPQDRQFILSSKKLLLSDSGFYLCAWTFGQGEDTQYFGPGTRLTVL.